This T cell receptor (beta chain) was identified in a study of CD8+CD57+ T cells in acquired aplastic anemia. Whoever was chosen for sequencing had shown CD8+CD57+ cell expansion by flow cytometry. In all patients, the disease was severe acquired aplastic anemia. Genomic DNA, serving as template, underwent TCR beta VDJ and CDR3 profiling. TCRdb re-analysed the reads in MiXCR, keeping a single row per CDR3 protein. The sample contains about 160,000 distinct CDR3 sequences, roughly 50% of which appear only once. The CDR3 sequence is 14 residues long. Germline CDR1 and CDR2: LNHDA and SQIVND (reference sequence). Trimming pared 5 bases from V and 4 bases from J, leaving 14 bases between.

The receptor was isolated from a human donor with aplastic anemia. The rearrangement uses TRBV19 and TRBJ2-5; no reliable D call. Sequencing was carried out using sorted CD4+, CD8+, or CD8+CD57+ T cells (not recorded which) from PBMCs. CDR3 sequence (DNA): TGTGCCAGTAGTCCTAGGTCGAAAGGAGAGACCCAGTACTTC. It is translated as CASSPRSKGETQYF.